This TCR beta chain was profiled in a study of blood T cells in healthy people across ages. This clonotype was seen more than once but under ten times. Its cognate antigen is unknown. The CDR3 loop spans 16 amino acids. V trimming: 5 bases; J trimming: 2 bases; junction bases outside the gene matches: 10. Germline CDR1 SGDLS, CDR2 YYNGEE. Findings and limits, study-wide: Diversity of TCR beta per million T cells declined in a roughly linear way with age. Possibly, changes in expanded clonotypes were confounded because donor CMV status was unknown.

Then a second PCR, running roughly 7 to 12 cycles, was carried out with a sample-barcoded 5' primer and a J-beta primer mix. The template-switch adaptor, which had 12 random nucleotides, put a tag on each cDNA molecule. TCRdb called the 5' RACE reads again in MiXCR, with one record for every CDR3 protein. This sample has 650,000 to 700,000 distinct CDR3 sequences, with approximately 29% found just once. The source of this sequence is a woman of 80 years or more in good health. Source material: blood. The chain joins TRBV9 to TRBJ1-2; TRBD1 matches at 9 bases. CDR3 nucleotide sequence: TGTGCCAGCAGTCCTCTCCCCGGGACAGGGAACTATGGCTACACCTTC. Its protein product is CASSPLPGTGNYGYTF.